Listed below are T cell receptor beta chains from one sample, sequenced in a study of human T cells and chemical hapten exposure. Using its own MiXCR run on the RACE reads, TCRdb lists one record per CDR3 protein. Counted here are approximately 350,000 distinct CDR3 sequences, 6% to 8.5% occurring once; the ten biggest clones make up 7% to 10%. The input for sequencing was whole blood, taken in connection with sensitization to the hapten diphenylcyclopropenone (DPC). The receptors were gathered from a woman in her late teens or twenties with alopecia areata. Some clones in this sample may be carry-over from other donors' samples. Both conserved end residues are part of each CDR3. The order of the fields is D gene, V gene, J gene, clone size, CDR3 DNA, CDR3 protein. The D gene is left open where the match is weak. The size of a clone is reported for some rows only, either as once, few or many, or as a class for expanded clones.

d_gene: -
v_gene: TRBV29-1
j_gene: TRBJ1-1
abundance: -
CDR3nt: TGCAGCGTTCAGGGCAGGTTGAACACTGAAGCTTTCTTT
CDR3aa: CSVQGRLNTEAFF

d_gene: -
v_gene: TRBV12-3/TRBV12-4
j_gene: TRBJ2-3
abundance: -
CDR3nt: TGTGCCAGCAGTTTAGGCCCAGGGAAAGATACGCAGTATTTT
CDR3aa: CASSLGPGKDTQYF

d_gene: -
v_gene: TRBV15
j_gene: TRBJ1-1
abundance: -
CDR3nt: TGTGCCACCAGCGACGAGAACACTGAAGCTTTCTTT
CDR3aa: CATSDENTEAFF

d_gene: -
v_gene: TRBV20-1
j_gene: TRBJ1-1
abundance: -
CDR3nt: TGCAGTGCTAGGGTGTTAGCGACGGGGGCTTTCTTT
CDR3aa: CSARVLATGAFF

d_gene: -
v_gene: TRBV5-1
j_gene: TRBJ2-1
abundance: many
CDR3nt: TGCGCCAGCAGCTTACAGGAGAGGGATGAGCAGTTCTTC
CDR3aa: CASSLQERDEQFF

d_gene: -
v_gene: TRBV5-1
j_gene: TRBJ2-4
abundance: many
CDR3nt: TGCGCCAGCAGCTTGAACAGTGACATTCAGTACTTC
CDR3aa: CASSLNSDIQYF

d_gene: TRBD1
v_gene: TRBV12-3/TRBV12-4
j_gene: TRBJ1-5
abundance: few
CDR3nt: TGTGCCAGCAGTCCTCATGGTGCGGGACAGGGGGCCGGTCAGCCCCAGCATTTT
CDR3aa: CASSPHGAGQGAGQPQHF

d_gene: TRBD1
v_gene: TRBV6-2/TRBV6-3
j_gene: TRBJ1-1
abundance: few
CDR3nt: TGTGCCAGCAGTCAGACAGGGATGACTGAAGCTTTCTTT
CDR3aa: CASSQTGMTEAFF

d_gene: -
v_gene: TRBV5-1
j_gene: TRBJ1-4
abundance: -
CDR3nt: TGCGCCAGCAGCTTGGCGGGCTTGGCTAATGAAAAACTGTTTTTT
CDR3aa: CASSLAGLANEKLFF

d_gene: TRBD1
v_gene: TRBV5-1
j_gene: TRBJ2-7
abundance: many
CDR3nt: TGCGCCAGCAGCGCGACAGGGGGCCCCTACGAGCAGTACTTC
CDR3aa: CASSATGGPYEQYF

d_gene: -
v_gene: TRBV4-2
j_gene: TRBJ1-1
abundance: few
CDR3nt: TGTGCCAGCAGCCAAGATCCGTGGGCCCCTGAAGCTTTCTTT
CDR3aa: CASSQDPWAPEAFF

d_gene: -
v_gene: TRBV7-2
j_gene: TRBJ1-4
abundance: -
CDR3nt: TGTGCCAGCAGCCCCCCAGGGTTACGGGGCTATGGTGAAAAACTGTTTTTT
CDR3aa: CASSPPGLRGYGEKLFF

d_gene: -
v_gene: TRBV4-3
j_gene: TRBJ2-6
abundance: many
CDR3nt: TGCGCCAGCAGCCAAGATAGTGGCAGGCATCCTTCTGGGGCCAACGTCCTGACTTTC
CDR3aa: CASSQDSGRHPSGANVLTF

d_gene: -
v_gene: TRBV5-5
j_gene: TRBJ1-5
abundance: many
CDR3nt: TGTGCCAGCAGCTCACATGATAGCAATCAGCCCCAGCATTTT
CDR3aa: CASSSHDSNQPQHF

d_gene: TRBD2
v_gene: TRBV13
j_gene: TRBJ2-3
abundance: few
CDR3nt: TGTGCCAGCAGCGCAGCTAGCGGGGGGGCTAGTAATACGCAGTATTTT
CDR3aa: CASSAASGGASNTQYF

d_gene: -
v_gene: TRBV7-9
j_gene: TRBJ2-6
abundance: few
CDR3nt: TGTGCCAGCAGCTTAGCGCACGGGGGGCGCGGGGCCAACGTCCTGACTTTC
CDR3aa: CASSLAHGGRGANVLTF

d_gene: TRBD2
v_gene: TRBV11-2
j_gene: TRBJ2-1
abundance: many
CDR3nt: TGTGCCAGCAGCTCCCAGGCCGGGACTAGCGTCGGGCCCGACAATGAGCAGTTCTTC
CDR3aa: CASSSQAGTSVGPDNEQFF

d_gene: -
v_gene: TRBV6-2/TRBV6-3
j_gene: TRBJ2-3
abundance: few
CDR3nt: TGTGCCAGCAGTTACCCCCCCGGGGGGCTCACAGATACGCAGTATTTT
CDR3aa: CASSYPPGGLTDTQYF